This T cell receptor (beta chain) was documented in a study of blood T cell repertoires in COVID-19. TCRdb keeps only in-frame clones here, not all; method: immunoSEQ multiplex PCR. The table has about 210,000 clones, around 82% seen once. Germline V gives CDR1 SGHRS, CDR2 YFSETQ. The CDR3 spans 16 residues. V was cut by 7 bases and J by 4 bases, with 23 bases left in between. The source is a man aged 25-45 years with acute COVID-19. Sequencing used PBMCs or T cells enriched from blood (not recorded which). This chain uses TRBV5-1 with TRBJ1-1; D ambiguous. The CDR3 loop reads CASAAGVYGRPTEAFF. The CDR3 DNA reads as TGCGCCAGCGCCGCCGGGGTATATGGCCGGCCCACTGAAGCTTTCTTT.